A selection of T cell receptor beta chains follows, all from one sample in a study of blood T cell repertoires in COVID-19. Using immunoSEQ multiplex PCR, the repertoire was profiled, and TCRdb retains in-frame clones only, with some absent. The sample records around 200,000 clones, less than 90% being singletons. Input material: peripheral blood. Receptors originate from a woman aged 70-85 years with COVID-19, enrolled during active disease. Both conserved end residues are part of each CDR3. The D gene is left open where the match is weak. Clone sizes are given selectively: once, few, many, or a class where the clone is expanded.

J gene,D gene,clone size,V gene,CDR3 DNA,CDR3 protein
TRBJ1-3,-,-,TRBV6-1,TGTGCCAGCAGTGAACTTCGGGACTCTGGAAACACCATATATTTT,CASSELRDSGNTIYF
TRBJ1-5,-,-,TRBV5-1,TGCGCCAGCAGCTTGTCGGGTCAGCCCCAGCATTTT,CASSLSGQPQHF
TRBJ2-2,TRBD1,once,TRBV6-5,TGTGCCAGCAGTTTTGAGGCAGGGGGCTTTGGGGAGCTGTTTTTT,CASSFEAGGFGELFF
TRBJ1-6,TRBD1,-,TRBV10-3,TGTGCCATCAGGGGACAGGGGGATTCACCCCTCCACTTT,CAIRGQGDSPLHF
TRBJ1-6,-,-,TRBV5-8,TGTGCCAGCAGTTACAGGGACCATAATTCACCCCTCCACTTT,CASSYRDHNSPLHF
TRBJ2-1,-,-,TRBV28,TGTGCCAGCAGTCACGACAGCAGAGGAGCACGACGAGTCAATGAGCAGTTCTTC,CASSHDSRGARRVNEQFF
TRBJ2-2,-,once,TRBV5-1,TGCGCCAGCAGCTTATCAGGGCCCACCGGGGAGCTGTTTTTT,CASSLSGPTGELFF
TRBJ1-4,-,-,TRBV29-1,TGCAGCGTTGAGGTCAGGGGTAATGAAAAACTGTTTTTT,CSVEVRGNEKLFF
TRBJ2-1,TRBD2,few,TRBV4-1,TGCGCCAGCAGCCAAGATAGTAGGGGACTAGCGGCCTACAATGAGCAGTTCTTC,CASSQDSRGLAAYNEQFF
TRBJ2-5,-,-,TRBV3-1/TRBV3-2,TGTGCCAGCAGTTGGGGGCAGGGGGAGACCCAGTACTTC,CASSWGQGETQYF
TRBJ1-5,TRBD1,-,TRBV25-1,TGTGCCAGCCGACAGGGGCCCGGGCAGCCCCAGCATTTT,CASRQGPGQPQHF
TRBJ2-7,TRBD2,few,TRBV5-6,TGTGCCAGCAGCTTGCGGCTAGCGGGAGGCGAGCAGTACTTC,CASSLRLAGGEQYF
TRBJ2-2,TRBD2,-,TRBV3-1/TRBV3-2,TGTGCCAGCAGCCAAGTAGCGGGGGGACACACCGGGGAGCTGTTTTTT,CASSQVAGGHTGELFF
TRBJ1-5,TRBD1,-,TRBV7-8,TGTGCCAGCAGCTTAGCAGGGACAGGGGGATATCAGCCCCAGCATTTT,CASSLAGTGGYQPQHF
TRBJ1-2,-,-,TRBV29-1,TGCAGCGTTGAATGGGGGGAGGAGGGCTACACCTTC,CSVEWGEEGYTF
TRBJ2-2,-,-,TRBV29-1,TGCAGCGTTACTTTGCCCGGCGGGACCGCGGTGACCGGGGAGCTGTTTTTT,CSVTLPGGTAVTGELFF
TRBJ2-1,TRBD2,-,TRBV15,TGTGCCACCAGCAGAGAAGGGGAGGGCCGGGATGAGCAGTTCTTC,CATSREGEGRDEQFF
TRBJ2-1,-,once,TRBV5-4,TGTGCCAGCAGCCCCAGTCTAGTGGGGCTAGGCTCCTACAATGAGCAGTTCTTC,CASSPSLVGLGSYNEQFF
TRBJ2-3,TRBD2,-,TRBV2,TGTGCCAGCAGTCACAGGACTAGCGGACTCACAGATACGCAGTATTTT,CASSHRTSGLTDTQYF
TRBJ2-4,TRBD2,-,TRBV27,TGTGCCACCCAGATAGCGGGAGCAAAGTACTTC,CATQIAGAKYF
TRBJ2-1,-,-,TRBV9,TGTGCCAGCAGCGTAGCGTCTAGCCCCTACAATGAGCAGTTCTTC,CASSVASSPYNEQFF
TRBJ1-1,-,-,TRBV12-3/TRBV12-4,TGTGCCAGCAGTTTTTTACAGAACACTGAAGCTTTCTTT,CASSFLQNTEAFF
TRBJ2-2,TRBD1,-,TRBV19,TGTGCCAGTAGTATAGCCGGGACAGCGAACACCGGGGAGCTGTTTTTT,CASSIAGTANTGELFF
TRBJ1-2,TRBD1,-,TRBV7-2,TGTGCCAGCAGCCGATTAACAGGGGCTGGCTACACCTTC,CASSRLTGAGYTF
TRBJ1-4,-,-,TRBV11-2,TGTGCCAGCAGCTTTAGAATTGGGGGGGAAAAACTGTTTTTT,CASSFRIGGEKLFF
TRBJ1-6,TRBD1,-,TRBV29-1,TGCAGCGTTGGGACAGGGTTTGGGTCACCCCTCCACTTT,CSVGTGFGSPLHF
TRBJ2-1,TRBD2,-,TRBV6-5,TGTGCCAGCAGGGTACGGGGGGGAAAAGACAATGAGCAGTTCTTC,CASRVRGGKDNEQFF
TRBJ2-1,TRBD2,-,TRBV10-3,TGTGCCATCGCAACCCCACCTCTAGCGGGATTATACAATGAGCAGTTCTTC,CAIATPPLAGLYNEQFF
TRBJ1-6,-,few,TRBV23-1,TGCGCCAGCAGTCACTACTACGACAGCCGTTATAATTCACCCCTCCACTTT,CASSHYYDSRYNSPLHF
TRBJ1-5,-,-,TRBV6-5,TGTGCCAGCAGGGGGGCCGGGACCGGGAATCAGCCCCAGCATTTT,CASRGAGTGNQPQHF
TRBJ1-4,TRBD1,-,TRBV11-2,TGTGCCAGCAGCTTAGGGGGACAGGCCCCTAATGAAAAACTGTTTTTT,CASSLGGQAPNEKLFF
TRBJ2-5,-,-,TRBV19,TGTGCCAGTAGTATAGGGACAAGTAACCAAGAGACCCAGTACTTC,CASSIGTSNQETQYF
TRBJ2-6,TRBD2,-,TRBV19,TGTGCCAGTAGGGGACTATCTGGGGCCAACGTCCTGACTTTC,CASRGLSGANVLTF
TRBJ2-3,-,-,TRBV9,TGTGCCAGCAGCGTAGAGCCTCGGGATACGCAGTATTTT,CASSVEPRDTQYF
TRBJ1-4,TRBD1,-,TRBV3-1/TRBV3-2,TGTGCCAGCAGTCCTGACAGGGTCAAATCCAAAACTAATGAAAAACTGTTTTTT,CASSPDRVKSKTNEKLFF
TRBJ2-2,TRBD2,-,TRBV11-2,TGTGCCAGCAGCTTCCGCGGGGGTGGGGACACCGGGGAGCTGTTTTTT,CASSFRGGGDTGELFF
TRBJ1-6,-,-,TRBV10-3,TGTGCCATCAGTGAGTCGCGAGGATCTAATTCACCCCTCCACTTT,CAISESRGSNSPLHF
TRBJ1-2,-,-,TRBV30,TGTGCCTGGAGTGTACTCAGGGATTCGGGCGGCTACACCTTC,CAWSVLRDSGGYTF
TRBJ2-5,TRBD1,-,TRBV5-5,TGTGCCAGCAGCGACCGGGACAGGGGGCTCCAAGAGACCCAGTACTTC,CASSDRDRGLQETQYF
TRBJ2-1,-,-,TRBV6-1,TGTGCCAGCTGTGAACACGCCTCTACCTCCTACAATGAGCAGTTCTTC,CASCEHASTSYNEQFF
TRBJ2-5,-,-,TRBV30,TGTGCCTGGAGTCGAAGGGGAGGACAAGAGACCCAGTACTTC,CAWSRRGGQETQYF
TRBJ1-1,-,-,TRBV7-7,TGTGCCAGCAGCTTGGACTCAAGCACTGAAGCTTTCTTT,CASSLDSSTEAFF
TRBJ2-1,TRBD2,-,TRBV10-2,TGCGCCAGCAGTGAGTCCGGAGGGCTAGCGGGATCCTACAATGAGCAGTTCTTC,CASSESGGLAGSYNEQFF
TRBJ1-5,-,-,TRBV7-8,TGTGCCAGCAGCTTAGCCCGGGATGATCAGCCCCAGCATTTT,CASSLARDDQPQHF
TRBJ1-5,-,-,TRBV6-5,TGTGCCAGCTCCGAAGATCCGACAGTCAATCAGCCCCAGCATTTT,CASSEDPTVNQPQHF
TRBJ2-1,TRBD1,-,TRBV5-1,TGCGCCAGCAGTTTGGGGCCGGGACAGATACTTTACAATGAGCAGTTCTTC,CASSLGPGQILYNEQFF
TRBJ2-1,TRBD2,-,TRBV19,TGTGCCAGTAGTACCCCACGGGAGGGGAGCTCCTACAATGAGCAGTTCTTC,CASSTPREGSSYNEQFF
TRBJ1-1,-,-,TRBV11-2,TGTGCCAGCAGCTTAGTTCTGGGGCGCGGAGCTGAAGCTTTCTTT,CASSLVLGRGAEAFF
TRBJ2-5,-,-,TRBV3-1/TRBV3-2,TGTGCCAGCACCTTGCAGCCGCTAAGACTGGAGACCCAGTACTTC,CASTLQPLRLETQYF
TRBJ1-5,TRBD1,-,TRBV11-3,TGTGCCAGCAGCTTAGACCTGGGACAGGGCCAACAGCCCCAGCATTTT,CASSLDLGQGQQPQHF
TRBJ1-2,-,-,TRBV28,TGTGCCAGCGTGGGCCAGGCTAACTATGGCTACACCTTC,CASVGQANYGYTF
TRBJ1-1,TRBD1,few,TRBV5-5,TGTGCCAGCAGCTTGAACAGGGGGACCCCGGAGAGCACTGAAGCTTTCTTT,CASSLNRGTPESTEAFF
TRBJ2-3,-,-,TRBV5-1,TGCGCCAGCAGCCCTGGCCAGACTTCGATTCTTAGCACAGATACGCAGTATTTT,CASSPGQTSILSTDTQYF